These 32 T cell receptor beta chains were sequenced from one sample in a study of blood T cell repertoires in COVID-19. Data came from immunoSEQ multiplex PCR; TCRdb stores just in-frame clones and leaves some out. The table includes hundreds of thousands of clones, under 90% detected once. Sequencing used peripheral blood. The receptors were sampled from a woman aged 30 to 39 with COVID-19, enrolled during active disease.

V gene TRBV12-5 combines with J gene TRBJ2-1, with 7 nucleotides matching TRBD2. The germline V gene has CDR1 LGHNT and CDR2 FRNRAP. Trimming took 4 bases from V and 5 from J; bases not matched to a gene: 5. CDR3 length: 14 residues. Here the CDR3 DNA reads TGTGCTAGTGGTTGGAGCGGGGAAAACAATGAGCAGTTCTTC. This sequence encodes CASGWSGENNEQFF. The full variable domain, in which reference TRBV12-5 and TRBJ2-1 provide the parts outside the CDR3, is DARVTQTPRHKVTEMGQEVTMRCQPILGHNTVFWYRQTMMQGLELLAYFRNRAPLDDSGMPKDRFSAEMPDATLATLKIQPSEPRDSAVYFCASGWSGENNEQFFGPGTRLTVL.

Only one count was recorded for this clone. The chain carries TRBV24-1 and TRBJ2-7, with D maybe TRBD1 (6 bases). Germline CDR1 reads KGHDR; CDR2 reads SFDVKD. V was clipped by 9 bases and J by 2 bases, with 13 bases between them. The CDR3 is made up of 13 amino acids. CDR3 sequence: CATPTGIAYEQYF. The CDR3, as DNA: TGTGCCACCCCAACAGGGATCGCCTACGAGCAGTACTTC.

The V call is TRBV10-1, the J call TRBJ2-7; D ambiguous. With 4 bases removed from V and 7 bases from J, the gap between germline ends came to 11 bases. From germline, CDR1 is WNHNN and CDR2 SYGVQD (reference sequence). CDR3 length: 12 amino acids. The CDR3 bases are TGCGCCAGCAGTGCGGTGAACCCTGAGCAGTACTTC. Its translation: CASSAVNPEQYF.

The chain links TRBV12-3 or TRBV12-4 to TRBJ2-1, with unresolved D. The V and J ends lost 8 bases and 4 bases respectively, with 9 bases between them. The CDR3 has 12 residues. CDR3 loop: CASSLAYNEQFF. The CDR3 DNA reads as TGTGCCAGCTCCCTTGCGTACAATGAGCAGTTCTTC.

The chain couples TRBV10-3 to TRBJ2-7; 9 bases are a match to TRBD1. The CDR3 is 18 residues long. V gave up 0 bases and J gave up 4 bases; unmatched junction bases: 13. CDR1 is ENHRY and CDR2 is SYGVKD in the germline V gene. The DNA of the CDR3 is TGTGCCATCAGTGAGTCGGGGACAGGGACCCCGGGTTTGTACGAGCAGTACTTC. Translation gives CAISESGTGTPGLYEQYF.

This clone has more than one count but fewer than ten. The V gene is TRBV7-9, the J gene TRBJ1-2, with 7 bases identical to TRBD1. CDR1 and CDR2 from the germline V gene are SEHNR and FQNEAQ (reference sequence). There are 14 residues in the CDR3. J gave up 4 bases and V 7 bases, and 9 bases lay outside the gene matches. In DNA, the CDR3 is TGTGCCAGCATATCCGACAGGGCGACCTATGGCTACACCTTC. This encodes CASISDRATYGYTF.

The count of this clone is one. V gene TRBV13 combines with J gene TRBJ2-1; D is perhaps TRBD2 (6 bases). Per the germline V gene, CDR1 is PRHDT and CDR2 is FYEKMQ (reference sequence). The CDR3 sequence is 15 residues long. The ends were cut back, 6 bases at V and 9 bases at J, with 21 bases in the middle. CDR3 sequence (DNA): TGTGCCAGCAGTCCTACTGTGGAGGGGATGGGTGAGCAGTTCTTC. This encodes CASSPTVEGMGEQFF.

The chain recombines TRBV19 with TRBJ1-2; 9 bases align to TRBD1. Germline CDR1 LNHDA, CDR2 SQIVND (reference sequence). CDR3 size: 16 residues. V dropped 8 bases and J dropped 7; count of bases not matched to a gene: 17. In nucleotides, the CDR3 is TGTGCCAGTGAAAGGACAGGGGTGGGTTTAGTGGCTGGCTACACCTTC. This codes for CASERTGVGLVAGYTF.

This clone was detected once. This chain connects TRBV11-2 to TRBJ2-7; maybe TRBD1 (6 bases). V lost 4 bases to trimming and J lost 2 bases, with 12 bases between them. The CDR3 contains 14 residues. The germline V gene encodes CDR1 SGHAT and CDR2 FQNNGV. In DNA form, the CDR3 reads TGTGCCAGCAGCTCCGGGACATTCGCCTACGAGCAGTACTTC. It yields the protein CASSSGTFAYEQYF.

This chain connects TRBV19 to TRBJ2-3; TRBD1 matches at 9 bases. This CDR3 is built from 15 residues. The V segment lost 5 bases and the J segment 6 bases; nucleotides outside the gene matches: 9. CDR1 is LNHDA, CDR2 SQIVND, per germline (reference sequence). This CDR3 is CASSRTGALQDTQYF. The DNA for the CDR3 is TGTGCCAGTAGTCGGACAGGGGCGCTTCAGGATACGCAGTATTTT.

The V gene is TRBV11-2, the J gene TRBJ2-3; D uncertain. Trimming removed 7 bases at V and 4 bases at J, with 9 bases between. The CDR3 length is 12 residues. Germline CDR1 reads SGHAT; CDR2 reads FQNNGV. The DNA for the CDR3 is TGTGCCAGCAACACCAATTCAGATACGCAGTATTTT. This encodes CASNTNSDTQYF.

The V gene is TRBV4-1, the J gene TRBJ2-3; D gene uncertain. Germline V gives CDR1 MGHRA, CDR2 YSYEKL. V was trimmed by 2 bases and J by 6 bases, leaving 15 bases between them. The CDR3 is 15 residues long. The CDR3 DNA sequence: TGCGCCAGCAGCCAACCACACGTCCCCACGGATACGCAGTATTTT. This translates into CASSQPHVPTDTQYF.

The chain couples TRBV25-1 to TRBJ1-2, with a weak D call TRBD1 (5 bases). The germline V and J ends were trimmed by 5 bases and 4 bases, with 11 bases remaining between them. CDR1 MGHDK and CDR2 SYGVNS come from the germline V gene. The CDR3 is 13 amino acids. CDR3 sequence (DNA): TGTGCCAGCAGTTCTCAGGGTCCCTATGGCTACACCTTC. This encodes CASSSQGPYGYTF.

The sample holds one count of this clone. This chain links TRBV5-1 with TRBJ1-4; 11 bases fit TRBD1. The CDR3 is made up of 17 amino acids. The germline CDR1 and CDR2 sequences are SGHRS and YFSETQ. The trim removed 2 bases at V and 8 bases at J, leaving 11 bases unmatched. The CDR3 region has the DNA TGCGCCAGCAGCTTTACCGGGACAGGGGGGGTAGGAGAAAAACTGTTTTTT. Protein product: CASSFTGTGGVGEKLFF. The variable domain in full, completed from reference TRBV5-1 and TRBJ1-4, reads KAGVTQTPRYLIKTRGQQVTLSCSPISGHRSVSWYQQTPGQGLQFLFEYFSETQRNKGNFPGRFSGRQFSNSRSEMNVSTLELGDSALYLCASSFTGTGGVGEKLFFGSGTQLSVL.

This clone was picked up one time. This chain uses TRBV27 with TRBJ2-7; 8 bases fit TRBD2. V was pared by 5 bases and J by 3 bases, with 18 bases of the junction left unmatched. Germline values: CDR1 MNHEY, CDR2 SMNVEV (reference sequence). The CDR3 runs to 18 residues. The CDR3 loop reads CASSATRGAIAIRYEQYF. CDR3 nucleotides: TGTGCCAGCAGTGCTACGCGGGGGGCGATAGCTATTCGCTACGAGCAGTACTTC.

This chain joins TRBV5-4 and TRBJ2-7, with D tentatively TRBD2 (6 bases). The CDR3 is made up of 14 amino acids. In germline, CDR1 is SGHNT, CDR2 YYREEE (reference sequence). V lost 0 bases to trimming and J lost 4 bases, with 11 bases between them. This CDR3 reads CASSLVPGDYEQYF. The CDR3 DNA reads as TGTGCCAGCAGCTTGGTCCCGGGGGATTACGAGCAGTACTTC.

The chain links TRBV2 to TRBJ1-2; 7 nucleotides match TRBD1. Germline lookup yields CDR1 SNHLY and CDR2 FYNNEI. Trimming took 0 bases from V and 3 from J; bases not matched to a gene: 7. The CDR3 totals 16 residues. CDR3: CASSEAPPGGYYGYTF. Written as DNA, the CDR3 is TGTGCCAGCAGTGAAGCGCCTCCAGGGGGGTACTATGGCTACACCTTC.

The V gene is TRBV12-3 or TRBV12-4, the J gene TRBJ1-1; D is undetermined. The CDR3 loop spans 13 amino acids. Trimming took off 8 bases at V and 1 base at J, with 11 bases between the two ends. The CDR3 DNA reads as TGTGCCAGCGTAGCCAGATGGAACACTGAAGCTTTCTTT. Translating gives CASVARWNTEAFF.

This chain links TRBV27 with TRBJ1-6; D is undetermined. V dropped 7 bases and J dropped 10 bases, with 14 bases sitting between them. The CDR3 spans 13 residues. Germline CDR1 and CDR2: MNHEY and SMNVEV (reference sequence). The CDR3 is CASKVADSSPLHF. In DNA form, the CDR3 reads TGTGCCAGCAAAGTAGCTGACTCCTCACCCCTCCACTTT.

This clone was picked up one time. CDR3 protein: CASSLGRGVVDTQYF. CDR3 DNA sequence: TGTGCCAGCAGCTTGGGACGGGGGGTGGTGGATACGCAGTATTTT. This chain connects TRBV5-4 to TRBJ2-3, with 7 bases that match TRBD2. V was pared by 0 bases and J by 6 bases, with 7 bases of the junction left unmatched. Per the germline V gene, CDR1 is SGHNT and CDR2 is YYREEE (reference sequence). The CDR3 has 15 residues.

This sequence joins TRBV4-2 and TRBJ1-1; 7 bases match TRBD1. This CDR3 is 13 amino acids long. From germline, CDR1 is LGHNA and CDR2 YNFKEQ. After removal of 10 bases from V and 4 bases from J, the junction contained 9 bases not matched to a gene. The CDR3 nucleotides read TGTGCCATCTCCCAGGGGGGTTTCACTGAAGCTTTCTTT. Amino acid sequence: CAISQGGFTEAFF.

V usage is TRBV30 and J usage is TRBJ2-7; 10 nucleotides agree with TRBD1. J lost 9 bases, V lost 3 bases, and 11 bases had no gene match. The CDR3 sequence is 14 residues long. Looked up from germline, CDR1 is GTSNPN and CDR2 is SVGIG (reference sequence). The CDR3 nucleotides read TGTGCCTGGAGCGAAACGGGACAGGGGTATGGGCAGTACTTC. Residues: CAWSETGQGYGQYF.

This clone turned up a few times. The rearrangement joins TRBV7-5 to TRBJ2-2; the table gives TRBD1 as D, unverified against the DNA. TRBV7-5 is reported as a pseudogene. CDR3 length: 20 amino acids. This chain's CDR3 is CVRTKPRPAAGGKNTGELFF. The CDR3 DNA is TGTGTCAGAACCAAACCTAGACCGGCGGCAGGGGGGAAGAACACCGGGGAGCTGTTTTTT.

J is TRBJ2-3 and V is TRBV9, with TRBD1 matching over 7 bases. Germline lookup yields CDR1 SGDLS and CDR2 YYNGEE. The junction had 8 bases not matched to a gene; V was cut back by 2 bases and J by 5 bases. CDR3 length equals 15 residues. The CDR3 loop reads CASSVLNRGVDTQYF. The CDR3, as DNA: TGTGCCAGCAGCGTCTTAAACAGGGGCGTAGATACGCAGTATTTT.

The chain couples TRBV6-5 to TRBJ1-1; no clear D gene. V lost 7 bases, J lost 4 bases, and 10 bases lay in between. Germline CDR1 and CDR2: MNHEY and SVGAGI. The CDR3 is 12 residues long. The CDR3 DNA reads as TGTGCCAGCATAAGGAGGATCACTGAAGCTTTCTTT. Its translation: CASIRRITEAFF.

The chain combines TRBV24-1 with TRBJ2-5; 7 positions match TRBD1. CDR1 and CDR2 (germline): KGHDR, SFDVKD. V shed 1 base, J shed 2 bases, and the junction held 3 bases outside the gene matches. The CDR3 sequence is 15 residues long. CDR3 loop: CATSDFRQGQETQYF. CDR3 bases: TGTGCCACCAGTGATTTCCGACAGGGACAAGAGACCCAGTACTTC.

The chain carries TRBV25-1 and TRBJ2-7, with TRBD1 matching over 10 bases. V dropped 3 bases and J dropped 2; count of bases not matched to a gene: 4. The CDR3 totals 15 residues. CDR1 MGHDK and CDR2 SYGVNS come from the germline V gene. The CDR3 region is CASSDAGTGAYEQYF. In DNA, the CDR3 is TGTGCCAGCAGTGACGCCGGGACAGGGGCCTACGAGCAGTACTTC.

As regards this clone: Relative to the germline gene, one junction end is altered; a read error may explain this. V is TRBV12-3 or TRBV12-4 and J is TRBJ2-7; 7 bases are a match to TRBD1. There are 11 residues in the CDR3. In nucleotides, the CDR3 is TGTGCCAGCAGTCTCGGACAGGCGCCAGACTTC. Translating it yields CASSLGQAPDF.

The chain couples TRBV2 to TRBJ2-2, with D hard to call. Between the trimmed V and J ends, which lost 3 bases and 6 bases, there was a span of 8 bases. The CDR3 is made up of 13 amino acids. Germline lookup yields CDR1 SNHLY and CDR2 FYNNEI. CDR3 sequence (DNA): TGTGCCAGCAGTGATGAGGCCGCCGGGGAGCTGTTTTTT. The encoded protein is CASSDEAAGELFF.

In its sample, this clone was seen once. The CDR3 here is CASRSGTGEAFF. The CDR3 nucleotides read TGTGCCAGTAGATCAGGGACAGGTGAAGCTTTCTTT. The chain links TRBV19 to TRBJ1-1, with 8 bases identical to TRBD1. With V trimmed by 6 bases and J by 7 bases, 4 bases remained unmatched. Germline-derived CDR1 and CDR2 are LNHDA and SQIVND (reference sequence). The length of the CDR3 is 12 residues.

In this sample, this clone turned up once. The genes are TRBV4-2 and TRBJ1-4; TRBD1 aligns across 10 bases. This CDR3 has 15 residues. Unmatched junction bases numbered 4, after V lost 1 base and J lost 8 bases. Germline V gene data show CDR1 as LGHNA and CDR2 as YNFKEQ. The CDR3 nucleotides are TGTGCCAGCAGCCAAGGACAGGGGGCAGAAGAAAAACTGTTTTTT. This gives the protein CASSQGQGAEEKLFF.

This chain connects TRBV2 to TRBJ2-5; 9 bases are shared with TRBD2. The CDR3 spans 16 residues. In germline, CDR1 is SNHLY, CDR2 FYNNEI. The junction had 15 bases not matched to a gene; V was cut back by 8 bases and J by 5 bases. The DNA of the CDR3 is TGTGCCAGCTCGATCGTTATGTTGCGGGGGGGGGAGACCCAGTACTTC. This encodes CASSIVMLRGGETQYF.